This T cell receptor beta chain was profiled in a study of post-analysis software for immune sequencing data. Study background: Relapsing-remitting, secondary progressive and progressive-relapsing forms of multiple sclerosis all featured among disease courses.

Overall study findings and caveats: Patients showed TRBV5-6, TRBV5-1 and TRBV20-1 among a handful of TRBV segments more frequent than in controls. When the samples were clustered directly with F measure, those that had been prepared in the same batch showed strong co-clustering. Normalized Chao1 diversity was significantly reduced in patients versus controls.

The CDR3 runs to 16 residues. Germline loops: CDR1 SGHRS, CDR2 YFSETQ. Every TCR beta cDNA library bore unique molecular identifiers. A population of about 0.85 to 11 million T cells gave rise to around 480,000 cDNA molecules. MiXCR, run by TCRdb on the PCR reads, gives a single entry per CDR3 protein. The table includes about 540,000 distinct CDR3 sequences, under 40% detected once. Of note for this clonotype: Its antigen remains unknown.

This clonotype originated in a girl aged 2-17 years with multiple sclerosis. The chain has TRBV5-1 and TRBJ2-4; 8 bases map to TRBD2. The tail of the sequence fits TRBJ2-7 better, so the J call may be wrong. Input material: blood. CDR3 DNA sequence: TGCGCCAGCAGCTTGGCAGTAGCGGGGATGTCCTACGAGCAGTACTTC. Amino acids: CASSLAVAGMSYEQYF.